This T cell receptor (beta chain) was captured in a study of blood T cell repertoires in COVID-19. Study information: Italy, Spain and the United States were the sources of the convalescent and acute COVID-19 samples.

Germline CDR1 reads SGHAT; CDR2 reads FQNNGV. This CDR3 is 14 amino acids long. Trimming removed 1 base from V and 4 bases from J, with 11 bases in between. Profiled with immunoSEQ multiplex PCR; TCRdb holds only in-frame clones, not every one. The sample lists some 240,000 clones, 80% occurring once. This clone was seen only once. The source of this sequence is a woman in her 70s with acute or convalescent COVID-19. The chain couples TRBV11-2 to TRBJ2-7; D is possibly TRBD2 (5 bases). Sequencing was done on a sample of peripheral blood. CDR3 residues: CASSLGGRGYEQYF. The CDR3 coding sequence is TGTGCCAGCAGCTTAGGAGGACGGGGATACGAGCAGTACTTC.